This T cell receptor beta chain was sequenced in a study of cytomegalovirus exposure and HLA in healthy donors. General study findings and limits: What a later analysis showed was that several of the most significant clusters appeared linked to common viral pathogens.

As concerns this clone: The antigen is not known.

13 Jbeta primers and 60 Vbeta primers were used for the PCR. The method was immunoSEQ multiplex PCR; TCRdb's version includes in-frame clones alone and lacks a portion of them. The sample has over 70,000 clones, around 80% seen once. CDR1 is SEHNR, CDR2 FQNEAQ, per germline (reference sequence). CDR3 length: 16 residues. V lost 5 bases, J lost 2 bases, and 6 bases stayed unmatched. The sequencing input was PBMCs. This receptor was identified in a man aged 45 to 65 in good health and CMV-seropositive. The chain recombines TRBV7-9 with TRBJ2-2, with 9 positions matching TRBD2. This chain's CDR3 is CASSLQLAGNTGELFF. CDR3 bases: TGTGCCAGCAGCCTCCAGCTAGCGGGAAACACCGGGGAGCTGTTTTTT.